The 18 T cell receptor beta chains below all came from one sample that was sequenced in a study of blood T cell repertoires in COVID-19 (TCRdb year 2020). Libraries were prepared through the immunoSEQ multiplex PCR assay. TCRdb took over this immuneACCESS table, retaining in-frame rearrangements with V and J assigned. Such tables are incomplete; in checked studies, under half of the missing clones stem from an unresolved V gene, and the remainder is unexplained. The sample data list 20,000 to 30,000 clones, and 90% of these were observed just once. The ten most abundant clones make up around 1.7% of the sample. Sequenced material: peripheral blood. These receptor sequences come from a woman aged 55-75 years with active COVID-19.

This clone was recorded once. The V gene is TRBV18, the J gene TRBJ2-3; a weak D match, TRBD1 (5 bases). The CDR3 contains 17 residues. The germline V gene encodes CDR1 KGHSH and CDR2 LQKENI. V was pared by 3 bases and J by 5 bases, with 21 bases between. The CDR3 coding sequence is TGTGCCAGCTCACCCCTCACGGCAGGGCGATCAGGAGATACGCAGTATTTT. Protein sequence: CASSPLTAGRSGDTQYF.

This chain connects TRBV9 to TRBJ2-3, with 7 bases lining up with TRBD1. The J segment lost 0 bases and the V segment lost 0 bases, leaving 4 bases of the junction unmatched. Germline CDR1 reads SGDLS; CDR2 reads YYNGEE. CDR3 length: 16 residues. This chain's CDR3 is CASSVGDSSSTDTQYF. The CDR3 DNA reads TGTGCCAGCAGCGTAGGGGACAGTTCTAGCACAGATACGCAGTATTTT.

The chain combines TRBV7-3 with TRBJ2-2, with TRBD1 as a possible D gene (7 bases). CDR1 is SGHTA and CDR2 is FQGTGA in the germline V gene. The germline V and J ends were trimmed by 5 bases and 8 bases, with 12 bases remaining between them. The CDR3 covers 13 residues. As DNA, the CDR3 is TGTGCCAGCAGCACGACAGGGACTGGGGAGCTGTTTTTT. As protein: CASSTTGTGELFF.

This clone was seen more than once but under ten times. The chain combines TRBV4-1 with TRBJ2-7; D perhaps matches TRBD2 (7 bases). Per the germline V gene, CDR1 is MGHRA and CDR2 is YSYEKL. CDR3 length: 17 amino acids. Trimming cost V 0 bases and J 4 bases, with 19 bases left between them. This CDR3 is CASSQDQGSGMVYEQYF. CDR3 bases: TGCGCCAGCAGCCAAGATCAGGGGAGCGGGATGGTTTACGAGCAGTACTTC.

This chain joins TRBV6-5 and TRBJ2-2, with D possibly matching TRBD2 (6 bases). The CDR3 totals 15 residues. Between the trimmed V and J ends, which lost 5 bases and 2 bases, there was a span of 12 bases. Per the germline V gene, CDR1 is MNHEY and CDR2 is SVGAGI. Here the CDR3 DNA reads TGTGCCAGCAGTCCCGGGGCGGGAAACACCGGGGAGCTGTTTTTT. This gives the protein CASSPGAGNTGELFF.

This chain uses TRBV29-1 with TRBJ1-1; D is perhaps TRBD1 (6 bases). The ends were cut back, 1 base at V and 6 bases at J, with 12 bases in the middle. Germline V CDR1 and CDR2: SQVTM, ANQGSEA. The CDR3 length is 13 residues. The CDR3 reads CSVEAGGWAEAFF. Here the CDR3 DNA reads TGCAGCGTTGAAGCGGGGGGCTGGGCTGAAGCTTTCTTT.

The V call is TRBV7-2, the J call TRBJ2-1; a possible D gene is TRBD2 (5 bases). The CDR3 is 15 amino acids. Trimming stripped 5 bases from V and 0 bases from J, with 11 bases between. Germline V gives CDR1 SGHTA, CDR2 FQGNSA. CDR3 sequence: CASSRTGSSYNEQFF. The CDR3 DNA is TGTGCCAGCAGCCGGACTGGGAGCTCCTACAATGAGCAGTTCTTC.

The chain combines TRBV6-2 or TRBV6-3 with TRBJ2-1; no clear D. Trimming shortened V by 6 bases and J by 12 bases, and 18 bases separated the two germline ends. CDR1 and CDR2 (germline): MNHEY, SVGEGT. The CDR3 is made up of 13 amino acids. CDR3 bases: TGTGCCAGCAGCCAAGAGTCCTATGGTGCGCAGTTCTTC. This encodes CASSQESYGAQFF.

This chain uses TRBV10-3 with TRBJ2-7, with 9 nucleotides matching TRBD1. Germline V gives CDR1 ENHRY, CDR2 SYGVKD. Trimming cost V 4 bases and J 5 bases; bases outside gene matches: 18. The CDR3 sequence is 18 residues long. This CDR3 is CAISVGQGSPSYTHEQYF. In DNA form, the CDR3 reads TGTGCCATCAGTGTGGGACAGGGTTCCCCCTCTTACACCCACGAGCAGTACTTC.

This clone was counted a few times. The chain uses TRBV14 and TRBJ2-2, with D perhaps TRBD2 (6 bases). Trimming took off 7 bases at V and 1 base at J, with 7 bases between the two ends. The CDR3 runs to 13 residues. The V gene's germline CDR1 is SGHDN and CDR2 FVKESK. CDR3 bases: TGTGCCAGCAAGGGACTGAACACCGGGGAGCTGTTTTTT. Amino acids: CASKGLNTGELFF.

This clone was seen a single time. CDR3 sequence (DNA): TGTGCCACCAGCAGAGATCAGGGGGCGTCCTACGAGCAGTACTTC. Translating gives CATSRDQGASYEQYF. J is TRBJ2-7 and V is TRBV15; 8 bases map to TRBD1. Per the germline V gene, CDR1 is LNHNV and CDR2 is YYDKDF (reference sequence). This CDR3 contains 15 residues. The trim removed 0 bases at V and 1 base at J, leaving 2 bases unmatched.

The chain couples TRBV15 to TRBJ2-1; TRBD2 aligns across 8 bases. Germline loops: CDR1 LNHNV, CDR2 YYDKDF (reference sequence). V shed 0 bases, J shed 4 bases, and the junction held 20 bases outside the gene matches. The CDR3 sequence is 21 residues long. The CDR3 DNA is TGTGCCACCAGCAGAGATTATCAGCGGGGGACTTTGGAAGGATCGTACAATGAGCAGTTCTTC. Translation gives CATSRDYQRGTLEGSYNEQFF.

The chain is built from TRBV11-2 and TRBJ2-4; 7 nucleotides line up with TRBD1. Germline CDR1 reads SGHAT; CDR2 reads FQNNGV. Germline trimming cut 4 bases from V and 4 bases from J; bases unmatched to any gene: 4. The CDR3 is 14 residues long. The CDR3 here is CASSSGTDKNIQYF. The CDR3 DNA reads TGTGCCAGCAGCTCCGGGACAGATAAAAACATTCAGTACTTC.

The chain carries TRBV29-1 and TRBJ1-2, with unresolved D. V dropped 4 bases and J dropped 4 bases, with 10 bases sitting between them. From germline, CDR1 is SQVTM and CDR2 ANQGSEA. CDR3 length: 12 residues. The CDR3 nucleotides read TGCAGCGTTGCCCCAGACACCTATGGCTACACCTTC. Translation gives CSVAPDTYGYTF.

The CDR3 DNA reads TGTGCCAGCGGGGGGGGTGTGGAAGGTACGCAGTATTTT. Protein product: CASGGGVEGTQYF. The V call is TRBV28, the J call TRBJ2-3; 7 bases align to TRBD2. The CDR3 consists of 13 residues. Germline V gene sequence: CDR1 MDHEN, CDR2 SYDVKM. Trimming cost V 8 bases and J 8 bases; bases outside gene matches: 10.

Note on this clone: A junction boundary mismatches the germline segment, possibly from a read error. The chain recombines TRBV5-1 with TRBJ2-1, with 7 nucleotides matching TRBD2. Germline V lookup: CDR1 SGHRS, CDR2 YFSETQ. CDR3 length equals 16 residues. CDR3 in DNA: TGCGCCAGCCGGAGACTAGCCGGGTATTCCTCCAATGAGCAGTTCTTC. Translation gives CASRRLAGYSSNEQFF.

V gene TRBV6-2 or TRBV6-3 combines with J gene TRBJ2-7; maybe TRBD2 (5 bases). Trimming pared 2 bases from V and 4 bases from J, leaving 12 bases between. This CDR3 spans 14 amino acids. Germline-derived CDR1 and CDR2 are MNHEY and SVGEGT. Here the CDR3 reads CASSYMRDLYEQYF. Written as DNA, the CDR3 is TGTGCCAGCAGTTACATGAGGGATCTGTACGAGCAGTACTTC.

The rearrangement links TRBV2 to TRBJ2-7; 8 nucleotides line up with TRBD1. This CDR3 contains 14 residues. V shed 5 bases, J shed 4 bases, and the junction held 7 bases outside the gene matches. Germline V gene data show CDR1 as SNHLY and CDR2 as FYNNEI. The CDR3 bases are TGTGCCAGCAGTATGGGACAGGCTACGTACGAGCAGTACTTC. Translating gives CASSMGQATYEQYF.